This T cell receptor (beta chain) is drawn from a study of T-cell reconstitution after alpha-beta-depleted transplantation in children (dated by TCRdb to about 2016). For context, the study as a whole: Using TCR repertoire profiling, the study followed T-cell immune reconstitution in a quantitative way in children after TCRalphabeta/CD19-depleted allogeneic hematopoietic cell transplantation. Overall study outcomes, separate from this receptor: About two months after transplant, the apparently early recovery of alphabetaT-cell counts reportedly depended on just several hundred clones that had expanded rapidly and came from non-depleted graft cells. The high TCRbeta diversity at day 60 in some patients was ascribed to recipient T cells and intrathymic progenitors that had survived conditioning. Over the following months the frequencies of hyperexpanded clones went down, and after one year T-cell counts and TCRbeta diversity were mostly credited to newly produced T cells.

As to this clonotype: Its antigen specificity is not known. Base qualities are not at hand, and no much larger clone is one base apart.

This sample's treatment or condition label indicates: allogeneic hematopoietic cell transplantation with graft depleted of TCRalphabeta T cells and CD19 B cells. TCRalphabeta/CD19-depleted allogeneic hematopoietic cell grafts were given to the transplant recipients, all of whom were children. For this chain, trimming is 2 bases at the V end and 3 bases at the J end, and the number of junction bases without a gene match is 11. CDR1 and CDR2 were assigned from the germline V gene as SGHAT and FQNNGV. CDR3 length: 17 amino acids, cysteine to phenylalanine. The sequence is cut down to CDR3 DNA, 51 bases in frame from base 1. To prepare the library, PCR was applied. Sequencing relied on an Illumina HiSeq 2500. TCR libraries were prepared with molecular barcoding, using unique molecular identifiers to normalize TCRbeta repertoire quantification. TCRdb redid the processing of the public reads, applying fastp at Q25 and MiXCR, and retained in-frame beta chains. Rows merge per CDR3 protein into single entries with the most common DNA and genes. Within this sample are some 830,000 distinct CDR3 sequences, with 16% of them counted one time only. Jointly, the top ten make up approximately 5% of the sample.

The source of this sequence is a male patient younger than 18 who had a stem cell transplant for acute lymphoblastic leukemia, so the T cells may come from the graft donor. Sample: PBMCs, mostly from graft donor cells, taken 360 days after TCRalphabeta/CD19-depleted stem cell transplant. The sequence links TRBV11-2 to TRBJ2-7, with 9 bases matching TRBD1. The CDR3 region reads CASSLPSAGQGIYEQYF. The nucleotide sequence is TGTGCCAGCAGCTTACCTTCCGCCGGACAGGGGATCTACGAGCAGTACTTC.